What follows are 27 T cell receptor beta chains derived from one specimen sequenced in a study of CD8 T cells in Susac syndrome. When the RNA was reverse transcribed, random hexamers were used with an input of 0.5 to 1 ug. TCRdb reanalysed the immunoSEQ multiplex PCR reads using MiXCR and keeps one entry per CDR3 protein. The table lists 250,000 to 300,000 distinct CDR3 sequences, 65% to 90% of them singletons, with 0.21% in the top ten. Material: CD8+ T cells from PBMCs. The receptors were gathered from a human donor with multiple sclerosis.

V usage is TRBV13 and J usage is TRBJ2-1, with a possible D match to TRBD2 (6 bases). The CDR3 contains 15 residues. Trimming took off 3 bases at V and 6 bases at J, with 15 bases between the two ends. Germline-derived CDR1 and CDR2 are PRHDT and FYEKMQ (reference sequence). The CDR3 here is CASSFWSAGINEQFF. In DNA form, the CDR3 reads TGTGCCAGCAGCTTTTGGTCTGCGGGAATCAATGAGCAGTTCTTC.

As for this clonotype: Relative to the germline gene, one junction end is altered; a read error may explain this. The chain carries TRBV27 and TRBJ1-1; D is unclear. This CDR3 comprises 13 residues. Germline V gene data show CDR1 as MNHEY and CDR2 as SMNVEV (reference sequence). The CDR3 reads CTSSLSGRTEAFF. The CDR3 bases are TGTACCAGCAGTTTATCCGGCAGGACTGAAGCTTTCTTT.

DNA for the CDR3: TGTGCCTTCGGAATAGCGGGTACAGATACGCAGTATTTT. Encoded protein: CAFGIAGTDTQYF. The V gene is TRBV10-3, the J gene TRBJ2-3; TRBD2 matches 7 bases. V was pared by 11 bases and J by 3 bases, with 8 bases of the junction left unmatched. Looked up from germline, CDR1 is ENHRY and CDR2 is SYGVKD. This CDR3 comprises 13 residues.

The CDR3 region is CASSPLPTSGNQPQHF. The CDR3 nucleotides read TGTGCCAGCAGTCCCCTGCCAACGTCCGGCAATCAGCCCCAGCATTTT. The rearrangement uses TRBV12-3 or TRBV12-4 and TRBJ1-5, with D unclear. The V end lost 5 bases, the J end lost 2 bases, and 16 bases lay between the germline ends. CDR3 length: 16 residues.

The V call is TRBV4-3, the J call TRBJ2-1; 9 bases fit TRBD2. Germline CDR1 and CDR2: LGHNA and YSLEER. CDR3 length: 15 amino acids. J was trimmed by 1 base and V by 5 bases; bases with no gene match: 3. The CDR3 nucleotides are TGCGCCAGCAGCAGTAGCGGGGGTTCCTACAATGAGCAGTTCTTC. It encodes CASSSSGGSYNEQFF.

The chain has TRBV28 and TRBJ1-5; D ambiguous. Germline V gives CDR1 MDHEN, CDR2 SYDVKM. Between the trimmed V and J ends, which lost 6 bases and 0 bases, there was a span of 12 bases. The CDR3 length is 15 residues. CDR3 residues: CASRSTGSSNQPQHF. CDR3 DNA: TGTGCCAGCAGAAGCACCGGGAGTAGCAATCAGCCCCAGCATTTT.

On this clonotype itself: This CDR3 is missing its conserved last phenylalanine or tryptophan, likely due to a read error. The CDR3 loop is CASSFERRQPYGYTS. The CDR3 bases are TGCGCCAGCAGCTTTGAGAGGCGCCAACCCTATGGCTACACCTCC. The rearrangement links TRBV5-1 to TRBJ1-2; D not resolved. The CDR3 covers 15 residues. The germline CDR1 and CDR2 sequences are SGHRS and YFSETQ. Trimming left V 2 bases short and J 4 bases short, with 15 bases between.

The gene calls are TRBV5-1 and TRBJ2-1; TRBD2 aligns across 13 bases. The CDR3 length is 16 residues. V dropped 1 base and J dropped 8; count of bases not matched to a gene: 6. Per germline, CDR1 SGHRS and CDR2 YFSETQ. CDR3 sequence: CASSLRTSGSGDEQFF. As DNA, the CDR3 is TGCGCCAGCAGCTTGAGGACTAGCGGGAGTGGGGATGAGCAGTTCTTC.

This clonotype came up once. V gene TRBV7-2 combines with J gene TRBJ2-1; a weak D match, TRBD2 (5 bases). This CDR3 has 15 residues. Germline CDR1 reads SGHTA; CDR2 reads FQGNSA. V gave up 5 bases and J gave up 3 bases, with 14 bases separating them. The CDR3 sequence: CASSHGITGYNEQFF. The CDR3 DNA follows: TGTGCCAGCAGCCACGGGATAACCGGCTACAATGAGCAGTTCTTC.

CDR3 in DNA: TGTGCCAGCACAGCGGGAGGCCCGGCTCCAGATACGCAGTATTTT. Its protein is CASTAGGPAPDTQYF. This chain joins TRBV3-1 and TRBJ2-3, with TRBD2 identical over 9 bases. After removal of 7 bases from V and 4 bases from J, the junction contained 9 bases not matched to a gene. Germline CDR1 is LGHDT and CDR2 is YNNKEL (reference sequence). The CDR3 has 15 amino acids.

V is TRBV28 and J is TRBJ2-7; D is undetermined. This CDR3 spans 15 amino acids. Trimming stripped 2 bases from V and 1 base from J, with 12 bases between. CDR1 and CDR2 from the germline V gene are MDHEN and SYDVKM. Here the CDR3 reads CASSLLILGSYEQYF. As DNA, the CDR3 is TGTGCCAGCAGTTTACTCATCTTGGGGTCCTACGAGCAGTACTTC. The whole variable domain, filled in from reference TRBV28 and TRBJ2-7, reads DVKVTQSSRYLVKRTGEKVFLECVQDMDHENMFWYRQDPGLGLRLIYFSYDVKMKEKGDIPEGYSVSREKKERFSLILESASTNQTSMYLCASSLLILGSYEQYFGPGTRLTVT.

The CDR3 reads CASSQIPGTDLLEQYF. CDR3 coding DNA: TGCGCCAGCAGCCAAATCCCCGGGACAGACCTTTTGGAGCAGTACTTC. The chain combines TRBV4-1 with TRBJ2-7; 7 bases are a match to TRBD1. This CDR3 comprises 16 residues. The germline gives CDR1 MGHRA, CDR2 YSYEKL. Germline trimming cut 2 bases from V and 7 bases from J; bases unmatched to any gene: 14.

A single count supports this clonotype. V usage is TRBV4-3 and J usage is TRBJ1-4; perhaps TRBD1 as D (6 bases). Germline values: CDR1 LGHNA, CDR2 YSLEER. CDR3 length equals 16 residues. Trimming removed 0 bases at V and 7 bases at J, with 15 bases between. The chain's CDR3 is CASSQDLEGHLEKLFF. In DNA, the CDR3 is TGCGCCAGCAGCCAAGATCTGGAGGGACACCTTGAAAAACTGTTTTTT.

Regarding this clonotype: At one end, the junction sequence differs from germline, possibly due to a read error. The CDR3 DNA reads TGTGCCAGCAGCCTAGAGGCCGTCGGCTCTGGGGCCAACGTCCTGACTTTC. Protein: CASSLEAVGSGANVLTF. The chain is built from TRBV11-2 and TRBJ2-6; D call uncertain. Germline-derived CDR1 and CDR2 are SGHAT and FQNNGV. CDR3 size: 17 residues.

The chain uses TRBV6-5 and TRBJ2-7, with D unresolved. V lost 0 bases, J lost 1 base, and 10 bases lay in between. The length of the CDR3 is 15 residues. The germline V gene has CDR1 MNHEY and CDR2 SVGAGI. The CDR3 loop is CASSYSQGPSYEQYF. For the CDR3, the DNA is TGTGCCAGCAGTTACTCCCAAGGCCCATCCTACGAGCAGTACTTC.

The chain employs TRBV6-2 or TRBV6-3 and TRBJ1-5, with D possibly being TRBD1 (6 bases). The CDR3 length is 15 residues. Germline CDR1 is MNHEY and CDR2 is SVGEGT. The germline V and J ends were trimmed by 2 bases and 3 bases, with 11 bases remaining between them. CDR3 bases: TGTGCCAGCAGTTACGAAGGACAGAACAATCAGCCCCAGCATTTT. Protein: CASSYEGQNNQPQHF.

This chain uses TRBV28 with TRBJ2-1; a possible D gene is TRBD1 (7 bases). CDR1 and CDR2 (germline): MDHEN, SYDVKM. Trimming removed 1 base at V and 6 bases at J, with 16 bases between. The CDR3 sequence is 16 residues long. The CDR3 region has the DNA TGTGCCAGCAGTTTATTGGGCAGGGGGGCATTCAATGAGCAGTTCTTC. Translation gives CASSLLGRGAFNEQFF. Full variable domain (outside the CDR3, taken from reference TRBV28 and TRBJ2-1): DVKVTQSSRYLVKRTGEKVFLECVQDMDHENMFWYRQDPGLGLRLIYFSYDVKMKEKGDIPEGYSVSREKKERFSLILESASTNQTSMYLCASSLLGRGAFNEQFFGPGTRLTVL.

This chain connects TRBV19 to TRBJ2-2; 9 bases are a match to TRBD1. CDR3 length equals 16 residues. The germline CDR1 and CDR2 sequences are LNHDA and SQIVND (reference sequence). Trimming at V came to 7 bases and at J to 5 bases, leaving 11 bases not matched to a gene. CDR3 residues: CASIHHGTGITGELFF. The CDR3 coding sequence is TGTGCCAGTATTCACCACGGGACAGGGATAACCGGGGAGCTGTTTTTT. Full variable domain (remainder filled in from reference TRBV19 and TRBJ2-2): DGGITQSPKYLFRKEGQNVTLSCEQNLNHDAMYWYRQDPGQGLRLIYYSQIVNDFQKGDIAEGYSVSREKKESFPLTVTSAQKNPTAFYLCASIHHGTGITGELFFGEGSRLTVL.

The chain joins TRBV27 to TRBJ2-7, with D possibly matching TRBD1 (5 bases). The CDR3 spans 13 residues. Germline CDR1 MNHEY, CDR2 SMNVEV (reference sequence). Trimming removed 2 bases from V and 3 bases from J, with 8 bases in between. CDR3 DNA: TGTGCCAGCAGTTTACAGGGCTTCTACGAGCAGTACTTC. Amino acid sequence: CASSLQGFYEQYF.

The chain links TRBV7-8 to TRBJ2-2, with 8 bases that match TRBD2. The CDR3 runs to 15 residues. Germline V gene lookup returns CDR1 SGHVS and CDR2 FQNEAQ. J gave up 5 bases and V 5 bases, and 7 bases lay outside the gene matches. CDR3 sequence: CASSRSGKGTGELFF. The DNA for the CDR3 is TGTGCCAGCAGCCGTAGCGGGAAGGGGACCGGGGAGCTGTTTTTT.

This chain uses TRBV9 with TRBJ2-1; weak D call: TRBD2 (6 bases). V lost 4 bases, J lost 2 bases, and 13 bases lay in between. Germline lookup yields CDR1 SGDLS and CDR2 YYNGEE. This CDR3 has 15 amino acids. CDR3 in amino acids: CASSPELAAYNEQFF. DNA for the CDR3: TGTGCCAGCAGCCCTGAACTAGCAGCCTACAATGAGCAGTTCTTC. Filled out from reference TRBV9 and TRBJ2-1, the complete variable domain reads DSGVTQTPKHLITATGQRVTLRCSPRSGDLSVYWYQQSLDQGLQFLIQYYNGEERAKGNILERFSAQQFPDLHSELNLSSLELGDSALYFCASSPELAAYNEQFFGPGTRLTVL.

The chain couples TRBV5-6 to TRBJ1-6; D is possibly TRBD1 (5 bases). CDR3 length: 14 residues. V dropped 2 bases and J dropped 6 bases, with 9 bases sitting between them. Per the germline V gene, CDR1 is SGHDT and CDR2 is YYEEEE. The CDR3 DNA reads TGTGCCAGCAGCTTCGACAGCTCTAATTCACCCCTCCACTTT. This translates into CASSFDSSNSPLHF.

The genes are TRBV7-9 and TRBJ2-7, with D possibly matching TRBD2 (6 bases). Trimming stripped 8 bases from V and 3 bases from J, with 8 bases between. The CDR3 covers 11 residues. Germline V gives CDR1 SEHNR, CDR2 FQNEAQ (reference sequence). This CDR3 is CASEEGYEQYF. CDR3 nucleotides: TGTGCCAGCGAGGAGGGCTACGAGCAGTACTTC. The whole variable domain, remainder taken from reference TRBV7-9 and TRBJ2-7, is DTGVSQNPRHKITKRGQNVTFRCDPISEHNRLYWYRQTLGQGPEFLTYFQNEAQLEKSRLLSDRFSAERPKGSFSTLEIQRTEQGDSAMYLCASEEGYEQYFGPGTRLTVT.

V and J are TRBV11-3 and TRBJ2-7; possibly TRBD2 for D (6 bases). The CDR3 has 16 amino acids. Germline CDR1 reads SGHNT; CDR2 reads YENEEA. V lost 2 bases to trimming and J lost 5 bases, with 19 bases between them. This CDR3 reads CASSLIAGIRSDEQYF. The DNA of the CDR3 is TGTGCCAGCAGCTTAATTGCGGGGATAAGAAGCGACGAGCAGTACTTC.

The rearrangement uses TRBV7-9 and TRBJ2-3, with D possibly matching TRBD2 (6 bases). In germline, CDR1 is SEHNR, CDR2 FQNEAQ (reference sequence). This CDR3 has 15 amino acids. Trimming took off 0 bases at V and 4 bases at J, with 11 bases between the two ends. CDR3 nucleotides: TGTGCCAGCAGCTTAGCGGGAGGTGAGGCAGATACGCAGTATTTT. The encoded protein is CASSLAGGEADTQYF.

The chain couples TRBV7-9 to TRBJ2-1; 8 bases agree with TRBD2. The germline V gene has CDR1 SEHNR and CDR2 FQNEAQ (reference sequence). The CDR3 sequence is 16 residues long. With 3 bases clipped from V and 7 bases from J, the junction kept 11 bases outside the gene matches. CDR3 region: CASSFAPSGRNNEQFF. CDR3 nucleotide sequence: TGTGCCAGCAGCTTCGCTCCGAGCGGGAGAAATAATGAGCAGTTCTTC. The whole variable domain, filled in from reference TRBV7-9 and TRBJ2-1, reads DTGVSQNPRHKITKRGQNVTFRCDPISEHNRLYWYRQTLGQGPEFLTYFQNEAQLEKSRLLSDRFSAERPKGSFSTLEIQRTEQGDSAMYLCASSFAPSGRNNEQFFGPGTRLTVL.

The chain uses TRBV6-5 and TRBJ1-1; D ambiguous. Trimming took 2 bases from V and 5 from J, leaving 9 bases between them. Germline lookup yields CDR1 MNHEY and CDR2 SVGAGI. The CDR3 is 13 residues long. Written as DNA, the CDR3 is TGTGCCAGCAGTTACAACCATGGGACTGAAGCTTTCTTT. Encoded protein: CASSYNHGTEAFF.